The 17 T cell receptor beta chains below were found in one sample sequenced in a study of cytomegalovirus exposure and HLA in healthy donors. PCR used 60 Vbeta primers and 13 Jbeta primers. Profiled with immunoSEQ multiplex PCR; TCRdb holds only in-frame clones, not every one. The profile covers some 65,000 clones, with 55% to 65% appearing a single time and roughly 2.8% taken by the ten largest. Sequencing was performed on PBMCs. The receptors come from a man aged 25 to 45 in good health and CMV-seronegative.

The rearrangement uses TRBV2 and TRBJ2-4; tentative D call: TRBD1 (6 bases). The CDR3 is 15 residues long. From germline, CDR1 is SNHLY and CDR2 FYNNEI. The V gene lost 6 bases and the J gene lost 0 bases, with 12 bases spanning the gap. The CDR3 nucleotides read TGTGCCAGCAGGCTGGACAGACTAGCCAAAAACATTCAGTACTTC. Its protein is CASRLDRLAKNIQYF.

The chain carries TRBV7-9 and TRBJ1-2; D gene unclear. The CDR3 runs 12 residues. Deletions cut 4 bases from V and 6 bases from J, with 9 bases between. Germline lookup yields CDR1 SEHNR and CDR2 FQNEAQ (reference sequence). The CDR3 here is CASSSSMDGYTF. The DNA of the CDR3 is TGTGCCAGCAGCTCTTCTATGGATGGCTACACCTTC.

This clone has a single count. The rearrangement uses TRBV30 and TRBJ1-5; TRBD1 is a possible D gene (5 bases). Germline loops: CDR1 GTSNPN, CDR2 SVGIG (reference sequence). V shed 2 bases and J shed 3 bases, with 8 bases lying between them. This CDR3 is 13 amino acids long. The CDR3 protein is CAWSPGNNQPQHF. Here the CDR3 DNA reads TGTGCCTGGAGTCCAGGGAACAATCAGCCCCAGCATTTT.

The chain recombines TRBV7-6 with TRBJ1-6; the D is unclear. Trimming pared 0 bases from V and 8 bases from J, leaving 5 bases between. The germline V gene encodes CDR1 SGHVS and CDR2 FNYEAQ. The length of the CDR3 is 13 residues. The CDR3 region is CASSLAGDSPLHF. The DNA for the CDR3 is TGTGCCAGCAGCTTAGCCGGGGATTCACCCCTCCACTTT.

V is TRBV7-9 and J is TRBJ1-6; possible D gene TRBD1, 5 bases. CDR1 and CDR2 (germline): SEHNR, FQNEAQ (reference sequence). CDR3 length equals 16 residues. Trimming removed 4 bases from V and 0 bases from J, with 10 bases in between. The CDR3 here is CASSSPQGSYNSPLHF. The CDR3, as DNA: TGTGCCAGCAGCTCCCCCCAGGGCTCCTATAATTCACCCCTCCACTTT.

This clone appeared a few times. The gene calls are TRBV7-7 and TRBJ2-3, with TRBD1 matching 7 bases. The germline V gene has CDR1 SSHAT and CDR2 FNYEAQ (reference sequence). This CDR3 region has 15 residues. J lost 5 bases, V lost 1 base, and 6 bases had no gene match. The CDR3 here is CASSLDRGSKDTQYF. The DNA of the CDR3 is TGTGCCAGCAGCTTAGACAGGGGTTCGAAAGATACGCAGTATTTT.

The rearrangement uses TRBV6-4 and TRBJ1-1; D possibly corresponds to TRBD1 (5 bases). V was clipped by 4 bases and J by 3 bases, with 9 bases between them. This CDR3 contains 13 residues. Germline V lookup: CDR1 MRHNA, CDR2 SNTAGT. CDR3 bases: TGTGCCAGCAGTGGGGGCGCGGACACTGAAGCTTTCTTT. This encodes CASSGGADTEAFF.

The V gene is TRBV6-4, the J gene TRBJ2-3, with 10 bases identical to TRBD2. Germline CDR1 and CDR2: MRHNA and SNTAGT. The ends lost 3 bases at V and 2 bases at J; junction bases unmatched: 2. The CDR3 runs 15 residues. The CDR3 region is CASSEAGGPTDTQYF. The DNA for the CDR3 is TGTGCCAGCAGTGAAGCGGGGGGGCCCACAGATACGCAGTATTTT.

The chain employs TRBV27 and TRBJ1-4, with TRBD1 as a possible D gene (6 bases). Germline CDR1 is MNHEY and CDR2 is SMNVEV (reference sequence). The CDR3 covers 14 residues. V was cut by 3 bases and J by 10 bases, with 15 bases left in between. DNA for the CDR3: TGTGCCAGCAGTTTTAGCCGCGGGGGGCGAAAACTGTTTTTT. Translation gives CASSFSRGGRKLFF.

This chain uses TRBV10-3 with TRBJ2-1; 8 nucleotides match TRBD2. The CDR3 sequence is 15 residues long. Germline loops: CDR1 ENHRY, CDR2 SYGVKD. V trimming: 0 bases; J trimming: 3 bases; junction bases outside the gene matches: 1. The CDR3 sequence: CAISESGGVYNEQFF. CDR3 DNA sequence: TGTGCCATCAGTGAGTCCGGGGGGGTCTACAATGAGCAGTTCTTC.

This clone came up a few times. The CDR3 here is CAWSVQRDTWPAFF. CDR3 DNA: TGTGCCTGGAGTGTACAAAGGGACACATGGCCCGCTTTCTTT. The rearrangement links TRBV30 to TRBJ1-1, with D perhaps matching TRBD1 (6 bases). CDR1 is GTSNPN and CDR2 is SVGIG in the germline V gene (reference sequence). The CDR3 extends over 14 amino acids. With 0 bases removed from V and 11 bases from J, the gap between germline ends came to 19 bases. The full variable domain, rest sourced from reference TRBV30 and TRBJ1-1, is SQTIHQWPATLVQPVGSPLSLECTVEGTSNPNLYWYRQAAGRGLQLLFYSVGIGQISSEVPQNLSASRPQDRQFILSSKKLLLSDSGFYLCAWSVQRDTWPAFFGQGTRLTVV.

The J gene is TRBJ2-1, the V gene TRBV4-2; D might be TRBD2 (5 bases). The CDR3 contains 14 residues. Trimming removed 3 bases from V and 6 bases from J, with 12 bases in between. CDR1 is LGHNA and CDR2 is YNFKEQ in the germline V gene. The CDR3 here is CASSHPGSGNEQFF. CDR3 coding DNA: TGTGCCAGCAGCCATCCGGGGTCCGGCAATGAGCAGTTCTTC.

V is TRBV5-1 and J is TRBJ1-2; D not resolved. The length of the CDR3 is 12 residues. V dropped 5 bases and J dropped 8 bases, with 13 bases sitting between them. Germline lookup yields CDR1 SGHRS and CDR2 YFSETQ. CDR3 region: CASRASGRGYTF. The CDR3 DNA sequence: TGCGCCAGCAGGGCTTCCGGGAGGGGCTACACCTTC.

There are a few counts of this clone. CDR3 in DNA: TGTGCCAGCAGCTTACCGGGACTGCAGAGGAGTGAGCAGTTCTTC. It encodes CASSLPGLQRSEQFF. The rearrangement uses TRBV7-6 and TRBJ2-1; tentatively, D is TRBD2 (6 bases). V shed 2 bases and J shed 9 bases, with 17 bases lying between them. The CDR3 is 15 amino acids. Germline V CDR1 and CDR2: SGHVS, FNYEAQ. Variable domain in full (rest from reference TRBV7-6 and TRBJ2-1): GAGVSQSPRYKVTKRGQDVALRCDPISGHVSLYWYRQALGQGPEFLTYFNYEAQQDKSGLPNDRFSAERPEGSISTLTIQRTEQRDSAMYRCASSLPGLQRSEQFFGPGTRLTVL.

V usage is TRBV4-2 and J usage is TRBJ2-2, with D possibly TRBD2 on 6 matching bases. CDR3 length: 15 residues. The germline V gene encodes CDR1 LGHNA and CDR2 YNFKEQ. The V and J ends lost 0 bases and 6 bases respectively, with 11 bases between them. The CDR3 nucleotides read TGTGCCAGCAGCCAAGATCTGGGGGGTTCCGGGGAGCTGTTTTTT. It yields the protein CASSQDLGGSGELFF.

The rearrangement joins TRBV11-2 to TRBJ1-1; no clear D gene. Germline V gene data show CDR1 as SGHAT and CDR2 as FQNNGV. The V and J ends lost 1 base and 8 bases respectively, with 5 bases between them. This CDR3 spans 11 amino acids. This CDR3 reads CASSLGGEAFF. The CDR3 nucleotides are TGTGCCAGCAGCTTAGGAGGGGAAGCTTTCTTT. Drawing the rest from reference TRBV11-2 and TRBJ1-1, the complete variable domain is EAGVAQSPRYKIIEKRQSVAFWCNPISGHATLYWYQQILGQGPKLLIQFQNNGVVDDSQLPKDRFSAERLKGVDSTLKIQPAKLEDSAVYLCASSLGGEAFFGQGTRLTVV.

The chain recombines TRBV5-4 with TRBJ2-7; 9 bases are shared with TRBD1. This CDR3 spans 14 amino acids. Germline V CDR1 and CDR2: SGHNT, YYREEE (reference sequence). Trimming at V came to 3 bases and at J to 4 bases, leaving 5 bases not matched to a gene. The CDR3 coding sequence is TGTGCCAGCAGCTCGCCGGGACAGGGTTACGAGCAGTACTTC. This gives the protein CASSSPGQGYEQYF.